This entry lists 17 T cell receptor beta chains sequenced from one sample in a study of blood T cell repertoires in COVID-19. The method was immunoSEQ multiplex PCR; TCRdb's version includes in-frame clones alone and lacks a portion of them. The sample holds more than 85,000 clones, roughly four fifths seen once. Sequences were obtained from peripheral blood. The receptors were gathered from a woman of 80 years or more with acute or convalescent COVID-19.

The gene calls are TRBV24-1 and TRBJ2-3; tentatively, D is TRBD2 (5 bases). CDR1 KGHDR and CDR2 SFDVKD come from the germline V gene. This CDR3 has 14 amino acids. V was clipped by 6 bases and J by 3 bases, with 12 bases between them. CDR3 nucleotides: TGTGCCACCAGTTTCGGGATGGATACAGATACGCAGTATTTT. It specifies CATSFGMDTDTQYF.

This clone was recorded once. This rearrangement joins TRBV7-9 to TRBJ1-3; D remains unclear. V was shortened by 3 bases and J by 2 bases, with 5 bases between the two germline ends. This CDR3 spans 13 amino acids. The V gene's germline CDR1 is SEHNR and CDR2 FQNEAQ (reference sequence). CDR3 amino acids: CASSFTPGNTIYF. CDR3 coding DNA: TGTGCCAGCAGCTTTACACCTGGAAACACCATATATTTT. The whole variable domain, remainder taken from reference TRBV7-9 and TRBJ1-3, is DTGVSQNPRHKITKRGQNVTFRCDPISEHNRLYWYRQTLGQGPEFLTYFQNEAQLEKSRLLSDRFSAERPKGSFSTLEIQRTEQGDSAMYLCASSFTPGNTIYFGEGSWLTVV.

The rearrangement uses TRBV18 and TRBJ2-6; D remains ambiguous. CDR1 KGHSH and CDR2 LQKENI come from the germline V gene. V lost 6 bases and J 0 bases, leaving 3 bases between the germline ends. The CDR3 covers 13 residues. The CDR3 DNA follows: TGTGCCAGCTCCCTCTCTGGGGCCAACGTCCTGACTTTC. This encodes CASSLSGANVLTF.

The chain is built from TRBV5-4 and TRBJ2-5, with 8 bases that match TRBD2. Germline V gives CDR1 SGHNT, CDR2 YYREEE (reference sequence). V trimming: 9 bases; J trimming: 5 bases; junction bases outside the gene matches: 15. This CDR3 has 15 amino acids. The CDR3 sequence is CATHPRSGSGETQYF. CDR3 bases: TGTGCCACCCACCCGAGGAGCGGGAGTGGGGAGACCCAGTACTTC.

V usage is TRBV6-4 and J usage is TRBJ2-1; the match to TRBD1 covers 8 bases. CDR1 MRHNA and CDR2 SNTAGT come from the germline V gene. The junction had 5 bases not matched to a gene; V was cut back by 3 bases and J by 13 bases. The CDR3 sequence is 12 residues long. The CDR3 here is CASSEGDRPQFF. In nucleotides, the CDR3 is TGTGCCAGCAGTGAAGGGGACAGGCCTCAGTTCTTC.

This chain connects TRBV18 to TRBJ2-7; 7 bases align to TRBD1. Germline loops: CDR1 KGHSH, CDR2 LQKENI. The CDR3 is made up of 16 amino acids. V trimming: 2 bases; J trimming: 1 base; junction bases outside the gene matches: 8. CDR3 region: CASSPNEGARSYEQYF. The CDR3 coding sequence is TGTGCCAGCTCACCAAACGAGGGGGCACGATCCTACGAGCAGTACTTC.

This chain links TRBV28 with TRBJ1-2, with 7 positions matching TRBD1. CDR3 length equals 14 residues. Germline trimming cut 4 bases from V and 5 bases from J; bases unmatched to any gene: 7. Germline V CDR1 and CDR2: MDHEN, SYDVKM. CDR3 sequence (DNA): TGTGCCAGCAGTTCCGGACAGGCGAGGTATGGCTACACCTTC. Its protein is CASSSGQARYGYTF.

This sequence joins TRBV29-1 and TRBJ1-5, with 8 positions matching TRBD1. The CDR3 covers 13 residues. Germline loops: CDR1 SQVTM, CDR2 ANQGSEA. The V and J ends lost 6 bases and 6 bases, in that order; junction bases with no gene match: 7. The CDR3: CSVQDRAGQPQHF. CDR3 sequence (DNA): TGCAGCGTGCAGGACAGGGCGGGTCAGCCCCAGCATTTT.

This chain links TRBV19 with TRBJ1-5, with D maybe TRBD1 (5 bases). This CDR3 has 13 residues. V was cut by 1 base and J by 5 bases, with 6 bases left in between. Germline CDR1 and CDR2: LNHDA and SQIVND (reference sequence). The CDR3 spells CASSIGGDQPQHF. The CDR3 nucleotides are TGTGCCAGTAGTATAGGGGGCGATCAGCCCCAGCATTTT.

The chain carries TRBV29-1 and TRBJ2-1, with D perhaps TRBD1 (6 bases). This CDR3 region has 15 residues. The germline CDR1 and CDR2 sequences are SQVTM and ANQGSEA. V was shortened by 6 bases and J by 1 base, with 16 bases between the two germline ends. Here the CDR3 DNA reads TGCAGCGTCGATCAGGGACACACTTCCTACAATGAGCAGTTCTTC. Protein: CSVDQGHTSYNEQFF.

V and J are TRBV5-4 and TRBJ1-2; 10 positions match TRBD1. The length of the CDR3 is 15 residues. Germline CDR1 reads SGHNT; CDR2 reads YYREEE (reference sequence). V lost 1 base, J lost 3 bases, and 3 bases stayed unmatched. The CDR3: CASSLKTGGDYGYTF. Here the CDR3 DNA reads TGTGCCAGCAGCTTGAAGACAGGGGGCGACTATGGCTACACCTTC.

The genes are TRBV10-3 and TRBJ1-1, with D possibly matching TRBD1 (6 bases). The CDR3 loop spans 16 amino acids. V was shortened by 0 bases and J by 0 bases, with 11 bases between the two germline ends. CDR1 and CDR2 from the germline V gene are ENHRY and SYGVKD. This CDR3 reads CAISESLTGMNTEAFF. CDR3 nucleotides: TGTGCCATCAGTGAGTCGCTGACAGGAATGAACACTGAAGCTTTCTTT.

The sample holds a few counts of this clone. This rearrangement joins TRBV19 to TRBJ1-2; D is perhaps TRBD1 (6 bases). CDR3 length: 18 residues. V was clipped by 6 bases and J by 5 bases, with 28 bases between them. The germline V gene has CDR1 LNHDA and CDR2 SQIVND (reference sequence). CDR3 sequence (DNA): TGTGCCAGTAGCCCCCGGGGGGGCTCCCAAGCTTACTCATATGGCTACACCTTC. This sequence encodes CASSPRGGSQAYSYGYTF.

CDR3 nucleotides: TGTGCCAGCAGTTCCGAAGGGACAGCTAATCAGCCCCAGCATTTT. Amino acids: CASSSEGTANQPQHF. This sequence joins TRBV28 and TRBJ1-5, with 7 bases aligning to TRBD1. The ends lost 4 bases at V and 4 bases at J; junction bases unmatched: 7. The CDR3 sequence is 15 residues long. Per the germline V gene, CDR1 is MDHEN and CDR2 is SYDVKM.

The gene calls are TRBV24-1 and TRBJ2-2; 7 nucleotides match TRBD1. Looked up from germline, CDR1 is KGHDR and CDR2 is SFDVKD. This CDR3 comprises 15 residues. The V gene end was trimmed by 1 base and the J gene end by 7 bases; junction bases not matched to a gene: 5. The DNA of the CDR3 is TGTGCCACCAGTGATTTCAACAGGGGCGGCGGGGAGCTGTTTTTT. Its translation is CATSDFNRGGGELFF.

The rearrangement uses TRBV12-3 or TRBV12-4 and TRBJ2-7; 8 positions match TRBD1. The CDR3 extends over 13 amino acids. The ends lost 1 base at V and 4 bases at J; junction bases unmatched: 0. CDR3 region: CASSLGDRYEQYV. The CDR3 nucleotides are TGTGCCAGCAGTTTAGGGGACAGGTACGAGCAGTACGTC.

The chain links TRBV5-1 to TRBJ2-5; possibly TRBD1 for D (6 bases). The CDR3 is made up of 15 amino acids. The V gene's germline CDR1 is SGHRS and CDR2 YFSETQ. Deletions cut 4 bases from V and 5 bases from J, with 18 bases between. In DNA, the CDR3 is TGCGCCAGCAGCCGGGACCCAGGGGTTGGGGAGACCCAGTACTTC. Translating it yields CASSRDPGVGETQYF.